This T cell receptor (beta chain) was found in a study of OX40 agonist ivuxolimab in advanced cancers. CDR1 KGHSH and CDR2 LQKENI come from the germline V gene. There are 15 residues in the CDR3. Trimming removed 4 bases from V and 7 bases from J, with 17 bases in between. Clones were sequenced by immunoSEQ multiplex PCR, and TCRdb holds only the in-frame ones, with some missing. The sample has about 46,000 clones, around nine tenths seen once. The input for sequencing was CD4+ or CD8+ T cells sorted from blood, taken in a trial of the OX40 agonist ivuxolimab. The chain links TRBV18 to TRBJ2-1; D may be TRBD1 (6 bases). The sequence derives from an adult with an advanced solid tumor such as melanoma, head and neck, liver or kidney cancer. The CDR3 coding sequence is TGTGCCAGCTCACTCGACAGGTTGGGTAAAAATGAGCAGTTCTTC. Translating gives CASSLDRLGKNEQFF.